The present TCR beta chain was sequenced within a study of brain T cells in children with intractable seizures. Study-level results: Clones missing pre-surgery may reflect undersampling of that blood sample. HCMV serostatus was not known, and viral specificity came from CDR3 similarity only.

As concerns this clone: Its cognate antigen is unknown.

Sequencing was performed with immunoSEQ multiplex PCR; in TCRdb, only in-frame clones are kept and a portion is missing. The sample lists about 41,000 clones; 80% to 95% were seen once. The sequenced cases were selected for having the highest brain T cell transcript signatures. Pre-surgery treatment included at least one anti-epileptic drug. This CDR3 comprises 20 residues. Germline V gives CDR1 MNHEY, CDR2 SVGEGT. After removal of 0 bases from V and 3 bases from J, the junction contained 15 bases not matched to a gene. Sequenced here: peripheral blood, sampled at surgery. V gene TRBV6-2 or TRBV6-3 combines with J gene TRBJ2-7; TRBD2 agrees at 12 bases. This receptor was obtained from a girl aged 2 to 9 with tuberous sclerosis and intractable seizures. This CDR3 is CASSYSTSGGPHLHLYEQYF. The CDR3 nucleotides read TGTGCCAGCAGTTACTCCACTAGCGGGGGGCCTCACCTCCACCTCTACGAGCAGTACTTC.